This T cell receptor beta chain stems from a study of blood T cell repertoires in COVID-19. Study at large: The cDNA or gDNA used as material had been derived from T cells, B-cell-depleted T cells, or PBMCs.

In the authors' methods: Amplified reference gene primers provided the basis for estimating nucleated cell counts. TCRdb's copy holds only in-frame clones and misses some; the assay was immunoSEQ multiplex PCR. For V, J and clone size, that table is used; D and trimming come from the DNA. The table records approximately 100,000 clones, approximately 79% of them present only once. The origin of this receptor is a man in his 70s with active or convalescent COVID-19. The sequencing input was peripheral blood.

CDR3 in DNA: TGTGCCAGCAGCCCTTTACTCGGGGGTTCACCCCTCCACTTT. Translation gives CASSPLLGGSPLHF. The chain uses TRBV3-1 (or the pseudogene TRBV3-2) and TRBJ1-6; maybe TRBD1 (5 bases). V was clipped by 4 bases and J by 9 bases, with 13 bases between them. The CDR3 is made up of 14 amino acids. Germline values: CDR1 LGHDT, CDR2 YNNKEL (reference sequence).